Below are 9 T cell receptor beta chains sequenced from a single sample in a study of shared clonotypes between healthy human individuals (TCRdb year 2020). CD8 naive samples were CD45RO-negative cells positively selected for CCR7, giving a CD45RA+CCR7+ population that excluded TemRA cells. The library was prepared using the immunoSEQ multiplex PCR assay. What TCRdb holds here is the immuneACCESS table cut down to in-frame rearrangements. Part of the clones is not present; checked against another copy, under half of the missing clones reflect an unresolved V gene, and the others are unexplained. The sample data list approximately 2,000,000 clones, and roughly 95% of these were observed just once. The leading ten clones occupy about 1.6% of the sample. What was sequenced was naive CD8+ T cells from PBMCs. What the cell subset or site label conveys for this sample: CD45RA+CCR7+. The receptors come from a young man in good health. Some clones in this sample may be carry-over from other donors' samples.

A word on this clone: Other DNA sequences from this sample encode an identical CDR3 as well. This chain joins TRBV27 and TRBJ1-5; D is ambiguous. The length of the CDR3 is 14 residues. V lost 0 bases, J lost 2 bases, and 5 bases lay in between. The germline CDR1 and CDR2 sequences are MNHEY and SMNVEV (reference sequence). The CDR3 spells CASSLSYGNQPQHF. The CDR3 bases are TGTGCCAGCAGTTTATCATATGGCAATCAGCCCCAGCATTTT.

As to this clone: This may be a read error: a much more frequent sequence differs by one nucleotide. V and J are TRBV7-9 and TRBJ2-7; D call uncertain. This CDR3 contains 13 residues. From germline, CDR1 is SEHNR and CDR2 FQNEAQ (reference sequence). V lost 4 bases, J lost 0 bases, and 7 bases lay in between. CDR3 DNA: TGTGCCAGCAGCTGGGCCAGCTCCTACGAGCAGTACTTC. It is translated as CASSWASSYEQYF.

This clone turned up a few times. The V gene is TRBV6-1, the J gene TRBJ2-2; perhaps TRBD1 as D (5 bases). The CDR3 length is 15 residues. Deletions cut 6 bases from V and 0 bases from J, with 11 bases between. The germline CDR1 and CDR2 sequences are MNHNS and SASEGT. The CDR3 spells CASRSDTTNTGELFF. CDR3 bases: TGTGCCAGCAGATCGGACACAACGAACACCGGGGAGCTGTTTTTT.

V and J are TRBV6-1 and TRBJ2-2; D unclear. The CDR3 is made up of 16 amino acids. Germline values: CDR1 MNHNS, CDR2 SASEGT. Trimming removed 1 base from V and 0 bases from J, with 9 bases in between. The CDR3, as DNA: TGTGCCAGCAGTGAAGGTTATTTCGCGAACACCGGGGAGCTGTTTTTT. Residues: CASSEGYFANTGELFF.

The V gene is TRBV25-1, the J gene TRBJ2-3; D possibly corresponds to TRBD1 (6 bases). Germline CDR1 and CDR2: MGHDK and SYGVNS. V was clipped by 3 bases and J by 5 bases, with 12 bases between them. CDR3 length equals 14 residues. CDR3 bases: TGTGCCAGCAGTGACTTCCAAGGGGGAGATACGCAGTATTTT. This sequence encodes CASSDFQGGDTQYF.

The chain uses TRBV9 and TRBJ1-2; TRBD1 agrees at 8 bases. V was clipped by 4 bases and J by 2 bases; unmatched bases: 10. In germline, CDR1 is SGDLS, CDR2 YYNGEE. CDR3 size: 16 residues. CDR3 DNA sequence: TGTGCCAGCAGCCTCACCAAGACAGGGGCGAACTATGGCTACACCTTC. Protein product: CASSLTKTGANYGYTF.

In the case of this clone: At the DNA level, this CDR3 is encoded by other sequences in the same sample as well. V usage is TRBV28 and J usage is TRBJ1-5, with a possible D match to TRBD1 (6 bases). The ends were cut back, 3 bases at V and 6 bases at J, with 12 bases in the middle. This CDR3 has 14 amino acids. Germline CDR1 and CDR2: MDHEN and SYDVKM. The CDR3 nucleotides read TGTGCCAGCAGTTTCGGGGGCGAAGGTCAGCCCCAGCATTTT. As protein: CASSFGGEGQPQHF.

This clone showed up just once. This chain links TRBV9 with TRBJ1-3; TRBD1 might be the D (5 bases). CDR3 length equals 14 residues. V was trimmed by 3 bases and J by 6 bases, leaving 13 bases between them. Germline V gene sequence: CDR1 SGDLS, CDR2 YYNGEE. The DNA for the CDR3 is TGTGCCAGCAGCGAGACAGAGATGGTAAACACCATATATTTT. Translating it yields CASSETEMVNTIYF.

The CDR3 reads CASSDWTSGMETQYF. CDR3 DNA: TGTGCCAGCAGCGATTGGACTAGCGGGATGGAGACCCAGTACTTC. This chain links TRBV9 with TRBJ2-5, with 12 positions matching TRBD2. Germline CDR1 is SGDLS and CDR2 is YYNGEE. Trimming took 3 bases from V and 5 from J; bases not matched to a gene: 5. This CDR3 contains 15 residues. The entire variable domain, with the rest obtained from reference TRBV9 and TRBJ2-5, is as follows: DSGVTQTPKHLITATGQRVTLRCSPRSGDLSVYWYQQSLDQGLQFLIQYYNGEERAKGNILERFSAQQFPDLHSELNLSSLELGDSALYFCASSDWTSGMETQYFGPGTRLLVL.